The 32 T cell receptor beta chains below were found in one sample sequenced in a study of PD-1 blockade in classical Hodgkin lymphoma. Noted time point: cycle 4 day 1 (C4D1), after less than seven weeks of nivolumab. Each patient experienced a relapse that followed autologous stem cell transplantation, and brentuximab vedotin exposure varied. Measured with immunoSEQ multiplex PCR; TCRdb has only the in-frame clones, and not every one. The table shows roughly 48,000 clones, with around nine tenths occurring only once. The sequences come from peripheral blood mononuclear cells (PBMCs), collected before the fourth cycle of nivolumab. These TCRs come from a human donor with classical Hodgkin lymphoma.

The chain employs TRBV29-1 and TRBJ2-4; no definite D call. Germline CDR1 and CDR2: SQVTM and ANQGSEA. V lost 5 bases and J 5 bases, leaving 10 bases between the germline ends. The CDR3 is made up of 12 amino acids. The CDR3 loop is CSVMKGENIQYF. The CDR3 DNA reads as TGCAGCGTTATGAAGGGCGAAAACATTCAGTACTTC.

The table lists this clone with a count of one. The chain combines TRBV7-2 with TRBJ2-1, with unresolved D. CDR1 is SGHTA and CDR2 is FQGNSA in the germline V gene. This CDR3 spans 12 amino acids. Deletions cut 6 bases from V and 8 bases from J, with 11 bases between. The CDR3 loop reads CASSRLADEQFF. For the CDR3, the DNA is TGTGCCAGCAGTCGTCTCGCGGATGAGCAGTTCTTC.

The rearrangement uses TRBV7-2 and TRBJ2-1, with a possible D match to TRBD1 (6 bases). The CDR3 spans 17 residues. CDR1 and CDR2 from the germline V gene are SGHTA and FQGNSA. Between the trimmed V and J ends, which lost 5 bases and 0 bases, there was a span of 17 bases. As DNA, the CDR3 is TGTGCCAGCAGCCAAAAGACAGGTTCGAGCTCCTACAATGAGCAGTTCTTC. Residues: CASSQKTGSSSYNEQFF.

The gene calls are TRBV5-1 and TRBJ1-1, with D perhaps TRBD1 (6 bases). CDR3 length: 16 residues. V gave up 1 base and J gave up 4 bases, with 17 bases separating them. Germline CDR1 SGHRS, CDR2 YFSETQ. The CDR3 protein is CASSLISGVRSTEAFF. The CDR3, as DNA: TGCGCCAGCAGCTTGATATCAGGGGTTCGGAGCACTGAAGCTTTCTTT.

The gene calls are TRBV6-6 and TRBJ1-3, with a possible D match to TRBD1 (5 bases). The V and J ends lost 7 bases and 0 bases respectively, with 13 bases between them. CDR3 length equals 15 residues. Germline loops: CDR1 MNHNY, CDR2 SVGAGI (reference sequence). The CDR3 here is CASTTGVSSGNTIYF. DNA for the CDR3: TGTGCCAGCACCACGGGGGTCTCCTCTGGAAACACCATATATTTT.

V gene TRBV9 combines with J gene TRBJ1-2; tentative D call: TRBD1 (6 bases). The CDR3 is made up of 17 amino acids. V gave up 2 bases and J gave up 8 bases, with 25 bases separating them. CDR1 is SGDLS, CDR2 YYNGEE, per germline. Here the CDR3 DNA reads TGTGCCAGCAGCGTCCGCGGAAGTCAGGGGTCCCGAGAAGGCTACACCTTC. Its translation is CASSVRGSQGSREGYTF.

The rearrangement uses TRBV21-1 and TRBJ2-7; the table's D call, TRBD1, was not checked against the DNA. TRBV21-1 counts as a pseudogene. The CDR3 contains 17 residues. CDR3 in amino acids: CASSKGRGRGVSYEQYF. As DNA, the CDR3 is TGTGCCAGCAGCAAAGGTCGTGGCAGGGGGGTATCCTACGAGCAGTACTTC.

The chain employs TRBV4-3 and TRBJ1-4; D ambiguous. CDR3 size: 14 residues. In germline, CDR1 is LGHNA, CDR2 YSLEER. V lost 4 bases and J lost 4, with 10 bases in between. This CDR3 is CASSLGRYNEKLFF. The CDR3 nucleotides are TGCGCCAGCAGCCTAGGACGGTATAATGAAAAACTGTTTTTT.

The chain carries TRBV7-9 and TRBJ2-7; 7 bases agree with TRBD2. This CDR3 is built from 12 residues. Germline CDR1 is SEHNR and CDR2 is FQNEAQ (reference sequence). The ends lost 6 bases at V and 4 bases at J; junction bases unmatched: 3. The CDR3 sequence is CASREGGYEQYF. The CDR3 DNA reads TGTGCCAGCAGGGAGGGAGGGTACGAGCAGTACTTC.

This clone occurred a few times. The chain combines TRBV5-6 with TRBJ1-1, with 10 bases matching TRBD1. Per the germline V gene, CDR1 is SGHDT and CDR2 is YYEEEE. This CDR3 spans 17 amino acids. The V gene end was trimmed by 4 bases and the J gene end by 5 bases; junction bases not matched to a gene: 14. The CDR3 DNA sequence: TGTGCCAGCAGCGGGGACAGGGGAAGCATGTGGGAAACTGAAGCTTTCTTT. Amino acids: CASSGDRGSMWETEAFF.

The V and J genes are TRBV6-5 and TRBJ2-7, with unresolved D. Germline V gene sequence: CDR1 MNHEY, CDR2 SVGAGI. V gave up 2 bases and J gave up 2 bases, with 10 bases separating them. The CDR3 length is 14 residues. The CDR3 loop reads CASSYAGRTYEQYF. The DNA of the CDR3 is TGTGCCAGCAGTTACGCTGGGCGGACCTACGAGCAGTACTTC.

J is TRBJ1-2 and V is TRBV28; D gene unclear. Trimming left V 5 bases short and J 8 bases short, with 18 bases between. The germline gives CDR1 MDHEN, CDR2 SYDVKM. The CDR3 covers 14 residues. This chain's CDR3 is CASSPPPRGVGYTF. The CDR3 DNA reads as TGTGCCAGCAGTCCCCCACCACGGGGAGTCGGCTACACCTTC.

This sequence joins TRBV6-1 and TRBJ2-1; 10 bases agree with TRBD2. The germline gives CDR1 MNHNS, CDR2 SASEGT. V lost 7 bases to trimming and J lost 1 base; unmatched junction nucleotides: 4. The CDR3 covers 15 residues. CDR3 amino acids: CASILAGGSYNEQFF. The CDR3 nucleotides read TGTGCCAGCATTTTAGCGGGGGGTTCCTACAATGAGCAGTTCTTC.

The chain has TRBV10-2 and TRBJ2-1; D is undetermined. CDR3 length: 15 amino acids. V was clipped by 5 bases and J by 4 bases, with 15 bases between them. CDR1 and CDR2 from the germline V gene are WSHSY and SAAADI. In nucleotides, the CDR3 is TGCGCCAGCAGTCGAGCCGGGCCCGAATACAATGAGCAGTTCTTC. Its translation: CASSRAGPEYNEQFF.

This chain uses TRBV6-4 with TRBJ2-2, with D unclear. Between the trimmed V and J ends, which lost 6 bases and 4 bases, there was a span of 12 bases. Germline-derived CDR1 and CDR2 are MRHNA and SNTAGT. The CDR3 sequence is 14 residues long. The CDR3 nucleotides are TGTGCCAGCAGGCCATACCCAGGCACCGGGGAGCTGTTTTTT. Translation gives CASRPYPGTGELFF.

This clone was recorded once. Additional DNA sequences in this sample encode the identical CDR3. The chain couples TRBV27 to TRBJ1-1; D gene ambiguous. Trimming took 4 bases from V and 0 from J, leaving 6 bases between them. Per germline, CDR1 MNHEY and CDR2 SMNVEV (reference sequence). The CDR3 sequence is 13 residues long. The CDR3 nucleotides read TGTGCCAGCAGTTCCACAGTGAACACTGAAGCTTTCTTT. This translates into CASSSTVNTEAFF.

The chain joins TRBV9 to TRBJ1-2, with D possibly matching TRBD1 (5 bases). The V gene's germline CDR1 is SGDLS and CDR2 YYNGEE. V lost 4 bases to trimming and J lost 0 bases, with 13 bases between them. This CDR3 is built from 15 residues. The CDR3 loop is CASSPSRGSNYGYTF. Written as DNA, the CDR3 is TGTGCCAGCAGCCCCTCGCGGGGGTCTAACTATGGCTACACCTTC.

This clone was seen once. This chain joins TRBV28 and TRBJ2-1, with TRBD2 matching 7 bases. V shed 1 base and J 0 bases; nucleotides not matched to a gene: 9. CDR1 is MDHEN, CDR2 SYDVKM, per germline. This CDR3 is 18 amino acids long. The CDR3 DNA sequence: TGTGCCAGCAGTTTATTAAACCTAGCGGTCAGCTCCTACAATGAGCAGTTCTTC. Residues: CASSLLNLAVSSYNEQFF.

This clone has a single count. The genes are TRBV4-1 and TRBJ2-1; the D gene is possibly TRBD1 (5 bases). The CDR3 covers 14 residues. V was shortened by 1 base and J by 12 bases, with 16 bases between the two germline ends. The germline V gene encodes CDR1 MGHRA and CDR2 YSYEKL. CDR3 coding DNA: TGCGCCAGCAGCCAAGGAAGTTCTGATCAGGGGCAGTTCTTC. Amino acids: CASSQGSSDQGQFF.

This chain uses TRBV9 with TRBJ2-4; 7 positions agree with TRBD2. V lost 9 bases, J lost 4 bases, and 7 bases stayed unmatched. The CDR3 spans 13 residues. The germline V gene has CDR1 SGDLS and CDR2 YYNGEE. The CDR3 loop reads CAIPRGEKNIQYF. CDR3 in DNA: TGTGCCATCCCTCGGGGGGAAAAAAACATTCAGTACTTC.

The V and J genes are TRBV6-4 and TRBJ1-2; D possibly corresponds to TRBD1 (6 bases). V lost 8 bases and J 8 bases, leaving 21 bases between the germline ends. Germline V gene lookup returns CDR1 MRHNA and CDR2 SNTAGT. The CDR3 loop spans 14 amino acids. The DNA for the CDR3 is TGTGCCAGCTCGGTGGACAGCAACTCCTTGGGCTACACCTTC. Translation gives CASSVDSNSLGYTF.

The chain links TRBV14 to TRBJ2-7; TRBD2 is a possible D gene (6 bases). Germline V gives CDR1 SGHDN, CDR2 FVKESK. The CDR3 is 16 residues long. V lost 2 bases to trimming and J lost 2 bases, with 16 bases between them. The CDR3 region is CASSQNASGQAYEQYF. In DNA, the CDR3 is TGTGCCAGCAGCCAAAACGCCAGCGGGCAAGCCTACGAGCAGTACTTC.

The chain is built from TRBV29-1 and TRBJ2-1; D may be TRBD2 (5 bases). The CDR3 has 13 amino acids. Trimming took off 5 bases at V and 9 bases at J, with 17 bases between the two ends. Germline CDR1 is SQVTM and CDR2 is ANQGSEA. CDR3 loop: CSVYSGSLAEQFF. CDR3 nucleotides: TGCAGCGTTTATTCGGGGTCCCTCGCTGAGCAGTTCTTC.

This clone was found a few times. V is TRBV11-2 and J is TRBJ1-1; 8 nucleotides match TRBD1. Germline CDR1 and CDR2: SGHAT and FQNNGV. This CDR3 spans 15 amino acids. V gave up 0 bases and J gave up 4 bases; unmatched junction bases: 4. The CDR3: CASSLEQTGATEAFF. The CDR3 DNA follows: TGTGCCAGCAGCTTAGAACAGACAGGGGCCACTGAAGCTTTCTTT. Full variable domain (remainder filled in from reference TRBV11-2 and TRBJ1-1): EAGVAQSPRYKIIEKRQSVAFWCNPISGHATLYWYQQILGQGPKLLIQFQNNGVVDDSQLPKDRFSAERLKGVDSTLKIQPAKLEDSAVYLCASSLEQTGATEAFFGQGTRLTVV.

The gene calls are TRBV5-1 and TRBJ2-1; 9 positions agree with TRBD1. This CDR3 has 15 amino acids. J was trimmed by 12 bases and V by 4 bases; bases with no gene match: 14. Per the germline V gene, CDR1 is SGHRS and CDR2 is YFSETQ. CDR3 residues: CASSRTGTGTPRQFF. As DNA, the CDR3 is TGCGCCAGCAGCAGAACCGGGACAGGGACCCCTAGGCAGTTCTTC. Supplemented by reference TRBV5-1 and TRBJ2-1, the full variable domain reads KAGVTQTPRYLIKTRGQQVTLSCSPISGHRSVSWYQQTPGQGLQFLFEYFSETQRNKGNFPGRFSGRQFSNSRSEMNVSTLELGDSALYLCASSRTGTGTPRQFFGPGTRLTVL.

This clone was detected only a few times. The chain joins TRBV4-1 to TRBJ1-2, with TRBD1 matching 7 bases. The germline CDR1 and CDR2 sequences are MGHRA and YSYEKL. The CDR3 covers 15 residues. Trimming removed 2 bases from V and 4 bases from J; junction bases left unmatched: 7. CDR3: CASSQTGTAVYGYTF. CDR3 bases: TGCGCCAGCAGCCAAACCGGGACAGCAGTCTATGGCTACACCTTC.

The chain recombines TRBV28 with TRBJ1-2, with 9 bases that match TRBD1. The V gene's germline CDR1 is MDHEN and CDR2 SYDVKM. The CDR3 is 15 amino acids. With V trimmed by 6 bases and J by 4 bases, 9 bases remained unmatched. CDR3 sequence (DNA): TGTGCCAGCAGGCTAGGGGACAGGGTGCCCTATGGCTACACCTTC. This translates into CASRLGDRVPYGYTF.

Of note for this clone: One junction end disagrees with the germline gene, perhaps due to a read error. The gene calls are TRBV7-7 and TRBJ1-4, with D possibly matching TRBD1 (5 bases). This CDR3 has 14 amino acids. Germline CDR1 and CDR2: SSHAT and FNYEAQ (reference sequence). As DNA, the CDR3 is TGTGCTAGCAGCCCCATAGGGGCCAAAGAAAAACTGTTTTTT. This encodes CASSPIGAKEKLFF. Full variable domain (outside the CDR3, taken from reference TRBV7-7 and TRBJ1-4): GAGVSQSPRYKVTKRGQDVTLRCDPISSHATLYWYQQALGQGPEFLTYFNYEAQPDKSGLPSDRFSAERPEGSISTLTIQRTEQRDSAMYRCASSPIGAKEKLFFGSGTQLSVL.

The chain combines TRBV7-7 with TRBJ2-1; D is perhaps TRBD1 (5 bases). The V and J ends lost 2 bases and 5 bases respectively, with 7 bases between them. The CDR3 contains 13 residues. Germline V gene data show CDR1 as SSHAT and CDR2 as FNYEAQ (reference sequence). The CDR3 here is CASSLTTDNEQFF. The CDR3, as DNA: TGTGCCAGCAGCTTAACGACAGACAATGAGCAGTTCTTC.

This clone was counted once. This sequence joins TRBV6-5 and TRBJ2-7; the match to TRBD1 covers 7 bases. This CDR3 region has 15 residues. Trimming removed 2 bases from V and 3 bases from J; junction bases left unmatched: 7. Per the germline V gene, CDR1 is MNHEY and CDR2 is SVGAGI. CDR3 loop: CASSYRDSSSYEQYF. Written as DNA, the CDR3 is TGTGCCAGCAGTTACAGGGACAGTTCGAGCTACGAGCAGTACTTC.

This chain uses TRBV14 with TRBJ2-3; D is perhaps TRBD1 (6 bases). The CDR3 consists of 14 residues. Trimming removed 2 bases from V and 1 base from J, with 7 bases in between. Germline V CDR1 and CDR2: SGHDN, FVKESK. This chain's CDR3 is CASSQTGRTDTQYF. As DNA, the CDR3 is TGTGCCAGCAGCCAAACAGGGCGCACAGATACGCAGTATTTT.

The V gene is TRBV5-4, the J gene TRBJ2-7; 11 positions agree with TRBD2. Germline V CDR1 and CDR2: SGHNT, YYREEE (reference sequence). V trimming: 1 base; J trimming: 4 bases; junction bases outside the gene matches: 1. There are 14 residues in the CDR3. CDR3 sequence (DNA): TGTGCCAGCAGCTTGACTAGCGGGAGATACGAGCAGTACTTC. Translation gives CASSLTSGRYEQYF. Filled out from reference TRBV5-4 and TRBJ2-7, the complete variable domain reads ETGVTQSPTHLIKTRGQQVTLRCSSQSGHNTVSWYQQALGQGPQFIFQYYREEENGRGNFPPRFSGLQFPNYSSELNVNALELDDSALYLCASSLTSGRYEQYFGPGTRLTVT.